The text below deals with one TCR beta chain. This specimen belongs to a study of blood T cell repertoires in COVID-19. Per the germline V gene, CDR1 is SGHAT and CDR2 is FQNNGV. This CDR3 is built from 18 residues. V was pared by 1 base and J by 3 bases, with 10 bases of the junction left unmatched. Sequencing was performed with immunoSEQ multiplex PCR; in TCRdb, only in-frame clones are kept and a portion is missing. Altogether 90,000 to 120,000 clones are present, roughly 90% being singletons, with the ten largest covering about 6.3%. Sequenced input: peripheral blood. The J gene is TRBJ2-2, the V gene TRBV11-2; 8 nucleotides match TRBD2. This TCR derives from a human donor in a cohort sampled during active COVID-19. For the CDR3, the DNA is TGTGCCAGCAGCTTAGCGGGAGGGCCAAGATCCTACACCGGGGAGCTGTTTTTT. It specifies CASSLAGGPRSYTGELFF. The complete variable domain, with remaining parts taken from reference TRBV11-2 and TRBJ2-2, reads EAGVAQSPRYKIIEKRQSVAFWCNPISGHATLYWYQQILGQGPKLLIQFQNNGVVDDSQLPKDRFSAERLKGVDSTLKIQPAKLEDSAVYLCASSLAGGPRSYTGELFFGEGSRLTVL.